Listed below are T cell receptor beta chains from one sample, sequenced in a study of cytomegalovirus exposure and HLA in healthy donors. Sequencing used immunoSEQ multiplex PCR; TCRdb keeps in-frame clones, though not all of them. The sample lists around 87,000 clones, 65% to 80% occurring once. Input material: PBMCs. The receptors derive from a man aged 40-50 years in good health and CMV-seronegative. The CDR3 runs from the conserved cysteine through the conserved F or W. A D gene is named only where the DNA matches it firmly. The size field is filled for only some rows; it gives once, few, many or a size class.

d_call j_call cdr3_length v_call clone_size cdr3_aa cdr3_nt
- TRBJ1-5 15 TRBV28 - CASSHRESSNQPQHF TGTGCCAGCAGTCACAGGGAGAGCAGCAATCAGCCCCAGCATTTT
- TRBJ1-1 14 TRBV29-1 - CSVETYRENTEAFF TGCAGCGTTGAAACCTACAGGGAGAACACTGAAGCTTTCTTT
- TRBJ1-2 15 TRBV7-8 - CASSTRTGINYGYPF TGTGCCAGCAGCACTCGAACAGGGATCAACTATGGCTACCCCTTC
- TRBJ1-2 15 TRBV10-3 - CAISESQTGIHGYTF TGTGCCATCAGTGAGTCGCAGACAGGAATACATGGCTACACCTTC
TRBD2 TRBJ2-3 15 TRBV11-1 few CASSPTSGAPDTQYF TGTGCCAGCAGCCCCACTAGCGGGGCCCCAGATACGCAGTATTTT
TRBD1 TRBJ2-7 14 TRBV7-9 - CASDETGGAYEQYF TGTGCCAGTGACGAAACAGGGGGCGCCTACGAGCAGTACTTC
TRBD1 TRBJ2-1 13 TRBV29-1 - CSVAGQGYNEQFF TGCAGCGTTGCGGGACAGGGGTACAATGAGCAGTTCTTC
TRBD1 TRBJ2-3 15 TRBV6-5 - CASSRRQGGADTQYF TGTGCCAGCAGCCGCAGACAGGGGGGTGCAGATACGCAGTATTTT
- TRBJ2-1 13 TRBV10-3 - CAISDSTYNEQFF TGTGCCATCAGCGACAGCACCTACAATGAGCAGTTCTTC
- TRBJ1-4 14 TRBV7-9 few CASSLKGGNEKLFF TGTGCCAGCAGCTTAAAGGGAGGTAATGAAAAACTGTTTTTT
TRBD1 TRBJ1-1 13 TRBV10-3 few CAIKGTVNTEAFF TGTGCCATCAAAGGGACAGTGAACACTGAAGCTTTCTTT
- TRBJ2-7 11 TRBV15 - CATRVGHEQYF TGTGCCACCAGGGTTGGCCACGAGCAGTACTTC
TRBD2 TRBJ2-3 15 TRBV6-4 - CASSDSGGGTDTQYF TGTGCCAGCAGTGACTCAGGCGGGGGGACAGATACGCAGTATTTT
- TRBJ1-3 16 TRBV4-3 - CASSQAYTGSGNTIYF TGCGCCAGCAGCCAAGCTTATACAGGGTCTGGAAACACCATATATTTT
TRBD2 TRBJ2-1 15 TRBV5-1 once CASSSASGGDNEQFF TGCGCCAGCAGCTCTGCTAGCGGGGGGGACAATGAGCAGTTCTTC
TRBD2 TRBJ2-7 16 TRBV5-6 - CASSHGTSGYSYEQYF TGTGCCAGCAGCCATGGGACTAGCGGGTACTCCTACGAGCAGTACTTC
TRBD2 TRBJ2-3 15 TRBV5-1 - CASSYLAGDTDTQYF TGCGCCAGCAGCTACTTAGCGGGGGATACAGATACGCAGTATTTT
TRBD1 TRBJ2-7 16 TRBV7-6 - CASSGTPSRGLYEQYF TGTGCCAGCAGCGGAACACCGAGTAGGGGGCTGTACGAGCAGTACTTC
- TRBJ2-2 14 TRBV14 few CASSQDTTTGELFF TGTGCCAGCAGCCAAGATACAACCACCGGGGAGCTGTTTTTT
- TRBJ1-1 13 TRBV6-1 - CASSEGANTEAFF TGTGCCAGCAGTGAAGGCGCAAACACTGAAGCTTTCTTT
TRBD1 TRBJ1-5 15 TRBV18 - CASSQNRGYNQPQHF TGTGCCAGCTCACAGAACAGGGGTTACAATCAGCCCCAGCATTTT
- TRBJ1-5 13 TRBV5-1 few CASSLVGDQPQHF TGCGCCAGCAGCTTGGTTGGAGATCAGCCCCAGCATTTT
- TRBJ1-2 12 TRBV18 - CASSPDSYGYTF TGTGCCAGCTCTCCAGACAGCTATGGCTACACCTTC
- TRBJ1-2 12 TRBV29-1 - CSVTTPSYGYTF TGCAGCGTCACTACCCCGAGCTATGGCTACACCTTC
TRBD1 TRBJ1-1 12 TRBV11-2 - CASSLTGGRAFF TGTGCCAGCAGCTTAACAGGGGGCCGAGCTTTCTTT
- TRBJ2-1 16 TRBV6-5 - CASSYRGRGVYNEQFF TGTGCCAGCAGTTACCGCGGGCGGGGAGTCTACAATGAGCAGTTCTTC
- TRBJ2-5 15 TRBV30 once CAWKGEPYYQETQYF TGTGCCTGGAAGGGGGAACCGTATTACCAAGAGACCCAGTACTTC
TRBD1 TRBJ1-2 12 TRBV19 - CASLTGDYGYTF TGTGCCAGTCTCACAGGGGACTATGGCTACACCTTC
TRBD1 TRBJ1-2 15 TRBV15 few CATSSPGQGAYGYTF TGTGCCACCAGCAGCCCGGGACAGGGGGCCTATGGCTACACCTTC
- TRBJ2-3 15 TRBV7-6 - CASSLATGGADTQYF TGTGCCAGCAGCTTAGCGACGGGCGGGGCAGATACGCAGTATTTT
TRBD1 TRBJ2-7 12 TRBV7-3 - CASTHRGDEQYF TGTGCCAGCACCCACAGGGGGGACGAGCAGTACTTC
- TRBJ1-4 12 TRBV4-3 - CASSPGAGELFF TGCGCCAGCAGCCCGGGCGCGGGTGAACTGTTTTTT
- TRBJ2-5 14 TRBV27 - CASSLPRSKETQYF TGTGCCAGCAGTTTACCTCGGAGTAAAGAGACCCAGTACTTC
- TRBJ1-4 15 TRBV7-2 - CASSPSRALGGKLFF TGTGCCAGCAGCCCATCCAGGGCCCTAGGTGGAAAACTGTTTTTT
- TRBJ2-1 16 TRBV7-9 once CASSQGGYSSYNEQFF TGTGCCAGCAGCCAGGGGGGCTACAGCTCCTACAATGAGCAGTTCTTC